This TCR beta chain was recorded in a study of shared clonotypes between healthy human individuals. Study-wide results and limits: Represented diversity, genetic and exposure-history alike, was limited by few donors.

Concerning this clone: Its matching antigen is unknown.

Assay used: immunoSEQ multiplex PCR; TCRdb lists only in-frame clones, some missing. This table has approximately 2.4 million clones, 95% appearing once. This CDR3 spans 15 amino acids. Trimming took off 3 bases at V and 4 bases at J, with 17 bases between the two ends. The V gene's germline CDR1 is GTSNPN and CDR2 SVGIG (reference sequence). The material sequenced was naive CD4+ T cells sorted from blood. Indicated subset: CD45RA+ positively selected. The TCR was taken from a man between 18 and 29 years old in good health. The chain carries TRBV30 and TRBJ2-3; D might be TRBD2 (6 bases). CDR3 nucleotides: TGTGCCTGGAGGAAGGGCGGGGTAGGGGCAGATACGCAGTATTTT. This codes for CAWRKGGVGADTQYF.